Below, 8 T cell receptor beta chains from the same sample are listed, as sequenced in a study of T cells in pancreatic ductal adenocarcinoma. The selected patients with pancreatic ductal adenocarcinoma had surgery but no neoadjuvant therapy. Method: immunoSEQ multiplex PCR; TCRdb's copy keeps in-frame clones and lacks some. There are approximately 97,000 clones in the sample; 90% to 95% occur only once, and under 3.5% lies in the top ten. Sequencing was done on a sample of PBMCs. These receptors all stem from a human donor with pancreatic ductal adenocarcinoma.

The chain employs TRBV4-3 and TRBJ2-6; D may be TRBD1 (5 bases). Germline V CDR1 and CDR2: LGHNA, YSLEER. Trimming removed 4 bases from V and 0 bases from J, with 7 bases in between. The CDR3 spans 15 residues. The CDR3 DNA is TGCGCCAGCAGCCCTCAGGGCTCTGGGGCCAACGTCCTGACTTTC. Amino acids: CASSPQGSGANVLTF.

The chain links TRBV5-4 to TRBJ2-1, with 7 nucleotides matching TRBD1. J lost 3 bases, V lost 1 base, and 1 base had no gene match. The length of the CDR3 is 14 residues. Looked up from germline, CDR1 is SGHNT and CDR2 is YYREEE (reference sequence). CDR3 amino acids: CASSLWDSYNEQFF. DNA for the CDR3: TGTGCCAGCAGCTTGTGGGACAGCTACAATGAGCAGTTCTTC.

The chain uses TRBV11-2 and TRBJ2-5; 8 positions agree with TRBD2. Germline V gives CDR1 SGHAT, CDR2 FQNNGV. The CDR3 runs 15 residues. Trimming cost V 2 bases and J 7 bases; bases outside gene matches: 9. DNA of the CDR3: TGTGCCAGCAGCTTAAGTCAGCGGGAGATCGGGACCCAGTACTTC. Translation: CASSLSQREIGTQYF.

This chain connects TRBV19 to TRBJ2-3; the D gene is possibly TRBD1 (6 bases). Germline V gene data show CDR1 as LNHDA and CDR2 as SQIVND (reference sequence). The V and J ends lost 5 bases and 1 base respectively, with 19 bases between them. The CDR3 loop spans 17 amino acids. CDR3 nucleotides: TGTGCCAGTAGTGAGGGCCAGGGGATAAGGGGCACAGATACGCAGTATTTT. It is translated as CASSEGQGIRGTDTQYF.

The chain recombines TRBV6-1 with TRBJ2-7; the D gene is possibly TRBD1 (5 bases). The CDR3 has 13 residues. V was cut by 2 bases and J by 2 bases, with 7 bases left in between. Germline V gene data show CDR1 as MNHNS and CDR2 as SASEGT. The CDR3 reads CASSERGTYEQYF. In nucleotides, the CDR3 is TGTGCCAGCAGTGAAAGGGGTACCTACGAGCAGTACTTC.

The rearrangement uses TRBV5-4 and TRBJ2-2; TRBD1 might be the D (6 bases). The germline CDR1 and CDR2 sequences are SGHNT and YYREEE (reference sequence). This CDR3 contains 14 residues. The V and J ends lost 2 bases and 4 bases respectively, with 9 bases between them. CDR3 bases: TGTGCCAGCAGCTTTAGACAGGCCACCGGGGAGCTGTTTTTT. It yields the protein CASSFRQATGELFF.

The chain links TRBV30 to TRBJ1-1; D is uncertain. V gave up 0 bases and J gave up 0 bases, with 2 bases separating them. The CDR3 covers 12 residues. Per germline, CDR1 GTSNPN and CDR2 SVGIG (reference sequence). As DNA, the CDR3 is TGTGCCTGGAGTGTTATGAACACTGAAGCTTTCTTT. Encoded protein: CAWSVMNTEAFF.

This clone was recorded only once. V and J are TRBV28 and TRBJ2-5; 11 nucleotides align to TRBD1. The CDR3 is made up of 18 amino acids. Trimming cost V 4 bases and J 4 bases; bases outside gene matches: 14. CDR1 is MDHEN, CDR2 SYDVKM, per germline. DNA for the CDR3: TGTGCCAGCAGTTCCCCGGGACAGGGGGTGAAGTCAGGAGAGACCCAGTACTTC. It translates to CASSSPGQGVKSGETQYF.